Each of the 23 T cell receptor beta chains below was sequenced from the same sample in a study of T-cell memory formation after mild COVID-19. TCRdb reanalysed the 5' RACE reads using MiXCR and keeps one entry per CDR3 protein. Of 40,000 to 60,000 distinct CDR3 sequences listed, about 12% are singletons. Material for sequencing was PBMCs or a T cell subset sorted from them (not recorded which). The receptors originated from a man younger than 30 who had mild COVID-19 (a few samples of this study predate the infection). Cell type and time point are not known.

V usage is TRBV6-2 or TRBV6-3 and J usage is TRBJ2-1; weak D call: TRBD2 (6 bases). Germline loops: CDR1 MNHEY, CDR2 SVGEGT. Trimming shortened V by 2 bases and J by 7 bases, and 12 bases separated the two germline ends. The CDR3 is made up of 14 amino acids. In DNA form, the CDR3 reads TGTGCCAGCAGTTACCGGGCAGGGAGGAATGAGCAGTTCTTC. Translation: CASSYRAGRNEQFF.

The rearrangement uses TRBV2 and TRBJ2-5, with 7 bases aligning to TRBD2. This CDR3 has 15 amino acids. J was trimmed by 3 bases and V by 3 bases; bases with no gene match: 7. Germline V gene data show CDR1 as SNHLY and CDR2 as FYNNEI. The CDR3 is CASSDGLAEKETQYF. DNA of the CDR3: TGTGCCAGCAGTGACGGGCTAGCGGAGAAAGAGACCCAGTACTTC.

This clonotype was detected only a few times. This rearrangement joins TRBV27 to TRBJ1-2; 9 bases agree with TRBD1. CDR3 length: 13 amino acids. The V gene's germline CDR1 is MNHEY and CDR2 SMNVEV (reference sequence). V lost 5 bases and J lost 8; bases outside the gene matches: 6. CDR3 sequence reads: CASSPGTGNGYTF. DNA for the CDR3: TGTGCCAGCAGTCCGGGGACAGGGAACGGCTACACCTTC.

In this sample, this clonotype turned up once. The V call is TRBV2, the J call TRBJ1-2; D is unclear. Deletions cut 8 bases from V and 5 bases from J, with 9 bases between. CDR3 length equals 11 residues. Germline V CDR1 and CDR2: SNHLY, FYNNEI. CDR3 amino acids: CASYVGYGYTF. The CDR3, as DNA: TGTGCCAGCTACGTGGGGTATGGCTACACCTTC.

There are many counts of this clonotype. This rearrangement joins TRBV7-3 to TRBJ2-3; 9 bases align to TRBD2. Unmatched junction bases numbered 5, after V lost 2 bases and J lost 2 bases. The V gene's germline CDR1 is SGHTA and CDR2 FQGTGA. The CDR3 has 16 amino acids. The chain's CDR3 is CASSLGSGGTTDTQYF. The CDR3 DNA follows: TGTGCCAGCAGCTTAGGTAGCGGGGGTACCACAGATACGCAGTATTTT.

This clonotype was counted only a few times. The chain joins TRBV27 to TRBJ1-1; tentative D call: TRBD1 (5 bases). CDR3 size: 14 residues. Germline CDR1 and CDR2: MNHEY and SMNVEV (reference sequence). V was pared by 5 bases and J by 4 bases, with 14 bases between. The CDR3 coding sequence is TGTGCCAGCAGTCCCTGGACTGGGGGCACTGAAGCTTTCTTT. Translated: CASSPWTGGTEAFF.

The chain links TRBV11-2 to TRBJ2-2; possibly TRBD2 for D (5 bases). V shed 6 bases and J shed 5 bases, with 13 bases lying between them. CDR3 size: 14 residues. Germline CDR1 reads SGHAT; CDR2 reads FQNNGV. CDR3: CASSSEGLTGELFF. The CDR3 DNA is TGTGCCAGCAGTTCAGAGGGCCTGACCGGGGAGCTGTTTTTT.

The sample holds a few counts of this clonotype. The chain is built from TRBV20-1 and TRBJ2-3; possible D gene TRBD2, 6 bases. Germline loops: CDR1 DFQATT, CDR2 SNEGSKA (reference sequence). V was cut by 0 bases and J by 8 bases, with 9 bases left in between. The CDR3 is made up of 12 amino acids. CDR3 sequence: CSARERGGTQYF. The CDR3 DNA is TGCAGTGCTAGAGAGCGGGGAGGTACGCAGTATTTT.

The table lists this clonotype with a few counts. This chain joins TRBV6-1 and TRBJ2-5; TRBD1 matches at 7 bases. Germline lookup yields CDR1 MNHNS and CDR2 SASEGT. Trimming at V came to 10 bases and at J to 2 bases, leaving 10 bases not matched to a gene. The CDR3 length is 14 residues. Written as DNA, the CDR3 is TGTGCCACCTCCCGGGACAGAACTCAAGAGACCCAGTACTTC. Translation gives CATSRDRTQETQYF.

This clonotype has a handful of counts. V is TRBV6-4 and J is TRBJ2-1; 8 bases fit TRBD2. V was pared by 3 bases and J by 9 bases, with 10 bases of the junction left unmatched. The germline gives CDR1 MRHNA, CDR2 SNTAGT. The CDR3 sequence is 15 residues long. CDR3 in DNA: TGTGCCAGCAGTGAAGATGTAGCGGGGTCGAGTGAGCAGTTCTTC. Its translation: CASSEDVAGSSEQFF.

This clonotype showed up many times. The chain has TRBV7-2 and TRBJ2-2, with a possible D match to TRBD2 (6 bases). Germline CDR1 is SGHTA and CDR2 is FQGNSA. V was clipped by 0 bases and J by 2 bases, with 10 bases between them. The CDR3 runs 16 residues. The chain's CDR3 is CASSLAGTSNTGELFF. As DNA, the CDR3 is TGTGCCAGCAGCTTAGCAGGGACTTCCAACACCGGGGAGCTGTTTTTT.

This clonotype has just a few counts. The rearrangement joins TRBV10-3 to TRBJ1-6; D might be TRBD1 (6 bases). Germline assignment: CDR1 ENHRY and CDR2 SYGVKD. The CDR3 runs 13 residues. The V end was cut by 10 bases, the J end by 5 bases, with 12 bases between. The CDR3 DNA sequence: TGTGCCAACGGGGGGGGCCATAATTCACCCCTCCACTTT. Amino acids: CANGGGHNSPLHF.

Concerning this clonotype: The conserved phenylalanine or tryptophan is not found at the CDR3 terminus, so this likely reflects a read error. The chain's CDR3 is CASSPIQGPTEAFI. In DNA, the CDR3 is TGTGCCAGCAGCCCAATCCAGGGGCCCACTGAAGCTTTCATT. V gene TRBV14 combines with J gene TRBJ1-1; maybe TRBD1 (6 bases). The V and J ends lost 4 bases and 4 bases respectively, with 13 bases between them. The CDR3 totals 14 residues. Germline loops: CDR1 SGHDN, CDR2 FVKESK.

This chain links TRBV7-2 with TRBJ2-3; D gene uncertain. The CDR3 runs to 14 residues. Germline V gene sequence: CDR1 SGHTA, CDR2 FQGNSA. V lost 1 base, J lost 2 bases, and 7 bases lay in between. The CDR3 is CASSLGIPTDTQYF. CDR3 nucleotides: TGTGCCAGCAGCTTAGGAATACCCACAGATACGCAGTATTTT.

Regarding this clonotype: A read error may explain this, as a much larger clone is one base away. This chain joins TRBV5-1 and TRBJ2-3, with 8 bases that match TRBD2. This CDR3 comprises 14 residues. Germline values: CDR1 SGHRS, CDR2 YFSETQ. The chain's CDR3 is CASILRGAGDTQYF. The CDR3 nucleotides read TGCGCCAGCATCTTGCGGGGGGCTGGAGATACGCAGTATTTT.

V usage is TRBV6-5 and J usage is TRBJ2-1, with 12 bases identical to TRBD2. Germline CDR1 reads MNHEY; CDR2 reads SVGAGI. This CDR3 contains 15 residues. The ends lost 6 bases at V and 8 bases at J; junction bases unmatched: 8. The CDR3 nucleotides are TGTGCCAGCAGGGCCTCTAGCGGGGGGGGCCATGAGCAGTTCTTC. This codes for CASRASSGGGHEQFF.

V is TRBV3-1 and J is TRBJ2-5; D is ambiguous. Germline CDR1 LGHDT, CDR2 YNNKEL (reference sequence). Trimming shortened V by 2 bases and J by 5 bases, and 9 bases separated the two germline ends. The CDR3 covers 13 residues. CDR3 DNA: TGTGCCAGCAGCCAACCAGGTTCGGAGACCCAGTACTTC. Protein: CASSQPGSETQYF.

This clonotype came up a few times. The CDR3 DNA sequence: TGTGCCATCAGTGAGTCAGCAGATACGCAGTATTTT. It specifies CAISESADTQYF. V is TRBV10-3 and J is TRBJ2-3; D remains ambiguous. Trimming removed 0 bases at V and 4 bases at J, with 2 bases between. The V gene's germline CDR1 is ENHRY and CDR2 SYGVKD. CDR3 length equals 12 residues.

In its sample, this clonotype was seen a few times. This chain connects TRBV4-3 to TRBJ2-6, with D perhaps TRBD2 (5 bases). This CDR3 region has 19 residues. Between the trimmed V and J ends, which lost 0 bases and 3 bases, there was a span of 18 bases. Germline CDR1 LGHNA, CDR2 YSLEER. The CDR3 spells CASSQEVDGGLGGANVLTF. As DNA, the CDR3 is TGCGCCAGCAGCCAAGAGGTGGACGGAGGCCTAGGTGGGGCCAACGTCCTGACTTTC.

The chain is built from TRBV7-9 and TRBJ1-1, with 12 bases fitting TRBD1. Trimming took 4 bases from V and 0 from J; bases not matched to a gene: 6. CDR3 length equals 17 residues. The germline CDR1 and CDR2 sequences are SEHNR and FQNEAQ (reference sequence). The CDR3 reads CASSSRDRGLMNTEAFF. CDR3 coding DNA: TGTGCCAGCAGCTCCCGGGACAGGGGGCTAATGAACACTGAAGCTTTCTTT.

The V call is TRBV4-1, the J call TRBJ2-2; unclear D gene. The V and J ends lost 5 bases and 2 bases respectively, with 15 bases between them. The CDR3 has 16 amino acids. Per the germline V gene, CDR1 is MGHRA and CDR2 is YSYEKL. In DNA, the CDR3 is TGCGCCAGCAGCTCCCACCTGGCTACCAACACCGGGGAGCTGTTTTTT. Protein: CASSSHLATNTGELFF.

The chain is built from TRBV5-1 and TRBJ2-3; 11 bases are a match to TRBD2. Germline CDR1 reads SGHRS; CDR2 reads YFSETQ. CDR3 size: 15 residues. After removal of 1 base from V and 7 bases from J, the junction contained 5 bases not matched to a gene. CDR3 loop: CASSLTSGGINTQYF. DNA for the CDR3: TGCGCCAGCAGCTTGACTAGCGGGGGTATAAATACGCAGTATTTT.

The V gene is TRBV6-5, the J gene TRBJ1-6; maybe TRBD1 (5 bases). V lost 0 bases and J 7 bases, leaving 13 bases between the germline ends. The CDR3 runs 16 residues. The germline gives CDR1 MNHEY, CDR2 SVGAGI. The CDR3 protein is CASSYSPSAGNSPLHF. In DNA form, the CDR3 reads TGTGCCAGCAGTTACTCGCCTTCTGCAGGGAATTCACCCCTCCACTTT.